This T cell receptor (beta chain) was obtained from a study of blood T cell repertoires in COVID-19. Per the original data handling: Using reference gene primer amplification, nucleated cell counts were estimated. Using immunoSEQ multiplex PCR, the repertoire was profiled, and TCRdb retains in-frame clones only, with some absent. V and J calls and clone size are those listed in that table; D and trimming were worked out from the DNA. The repertoire holds 55,000 to 65,000 clones, about nine tenths seen once, with 8.3% in the top ten. This CDR3 region has 15 residues. Germline V gene lookup returns CDR1 SGHTA and CDR2 FQGNSA. Trimming shortened V by 2 bases and J by 3 bases, and 13 bases separated the two germline ends.

The chain carries TRBV7-2 and TRBJ1-2; tentatively, D is TRBD1 (5 bases). The sample taken for sequencing was peripheral blood. The clonotype originates from a human donor with active COVID-19. The donor label of this sample is uncertain. CDR3 sequence reads: CASSLSGGEHYGYTF. As DNA, the CDR3 is TGTGCCAGCAGCTTATCGGGGGGAGAGCACTATGGCTACACCTTC.